The 18 T cell receptor beta chains below were found in one sample sequenced in a study of beta chain features in type 1 diabetes. Study outcomes and limitations: TCRB CDR3s were moderately but significantly shorter in Type 1 diabetes patients in all four CD4+ subsets.

The authors reverse transcribed all of the isolated RNA, so sequencing captured expressed TCRB transcripts. Assay used: immunoSEQ multiplex PCR; TCRdb lists only in-frame clones, some missing. The repertoire consists of roughly 700,000 clones, with around 15% occurring once and the leading ten covering 0.02% to 0.025%. These receptors' targets are unknown. What was sequenced was naive CD4+ T cells from blood. Receptor source: a man aged 18 to 35 with type 1 diabetes.

V and J are TRBV6-5 and TRBJ2-5; TRBD1 is a possible D gene (6 bases). Germline V lookup: CDR1 MNHEY, CDR2 SVGAGI. The CDR3 totals 15 residues. Trimming cost V 5 bases and J 5 bases, with 18 bases left between them. Here the CDR3 DNA reads TGTGCCAGCAGTCAGGGGAACAGGGTTTGGGAGACCCAGTACTTC. Translation: CASSQGNRVWETQYF.

This clone has a handful of counts. The chain uses TRBV19 and TRBJ2-4, with 7 positions matching TRBD1. The CDR3 has 13 residues. Germline-derived CDR1 and CDR2 are LNHDA and SQIVND (reference sequence). Trimming removed 4 bases from V and 5 bases from J; junction bases left unmatched: 2. CDR3 nucleotides: TGTGCCAGTAGTAACAGGGGTGAAAACATTCAGTACTTC. Translated: CASSNRGENIQYF.

The rearrangement uses TRBV7-2 and TRBJ2-1; 7 bases line up with TRBD2. The germline V gene has CDR1 SGHTA and CDR2 FQGNSA. The CDR3 is 15 residues long. The ends lost 1 base at V and 5 bases at J; junction bases unmatched: 5. CDR3 sequence: CASSLDPGTNNEQFF. CDR3 DNA sequence: TGTGCCAGCAGCTTAGATCCAGGGACTAACAATGAGCAGTTCTTC. Combining the CDR3 with reference TRBV7-2 and TRBJ2-1 gives the whole variable domain GAGVSQSPSNKVTEKGKDVELRCDPISGHTALYWYRQSLGQGLEFLIYFQGNSAPDKSGLPSDRFSAERTGGSVSTLTIQRTQQEDSAVYLCASSLDPGTNNEQFFGPGTRLTVL.

This clone was seen more than once but under ten times. The V gene is TRBV6-6, the J gene TRBJ1-5; TRBD1 agrees at 8 bases. The CDR3 consists of 16 residues. V dropped 6 bases and J dropped 1; count of bases not matched to a gene: 8. The germline CDR1 and CDR2 sequences are MNHNY and SVGAGI (reference sequence). CDR3 region: CASSAGTGVSNQPQHF. The CDR3 region has the DNA TGTGCCAGCAGCGCCGGGACAGGAGTCAGCAATCAGCCCCAGCATTTT.

This clone was observed a few times. V is TRBV4-1 and J is TRBJ2-5, with D tentatively TRBD1 or TRBD2 (6 bases each). The CDR3 totals 15 residues. The V and J ends lost 1 base and 3 bases respectively, with 12 bases between them. CDR1 is MGHRA and CDR2 is YSYEKL in the germline V gene. CDR3 loop: CASSQAGAREETQYF. The CDR3 bases are TGCGCCAGCAGCCAAGCGGGGGCCCGTGAAGAGACCCAGTACTTC.

In nucleotides, the CDR3 is TGCGCCAGCTCCCCGAGGCCGGGGGCGCGTAATGAGCAGTTCTTC. This sequence encodes CASSPRPGARNEQFF. V usage is TRBV5-1 and J usage is TRBJ2-1, with D perhaps being TRBD1 or TRBD2 (6 bases each). The germline V gene has CDR1 SGHRS and CDR2 YFSETQ. The V and J ends lost 7 bases and 7 bases respectively, with 21 bases between them. This CDR3 is built from 15 residues.

V is TRBV7-8 and J is TRBJ1-6, with D perhaps TRBD1 (6 bases). In germline, CDR1 is SGHVS, CDR2 FQNEAQ. The CDR3 runs 16 residues. Trimming stripped 2 bases from V and 0 bases from J, with 8 bases between. The CDR3, as DNA: TGTGCCAGCAGCTTACGACAGGACTCCTATAATTCACCCCTCCACTTT. Its translation: CASSLRQDSYNSPLHF.

The rearrangement links TRBV6-5 to TRBJ2-5; 9 nucleotides line up with TRBD1. This CDR3 contains 15 residues. Germline V gives CDR1 MNHEY, CDR2 SVGAGI. The J segment lost 5 bases and the V segment lost 5 bases, leaving 9 bases of the junction unmatched. CDR3 loop: CASSNWDRVGETQYF. In nucleotides, the CDR3 is TGTGCCAGCAGTAACTGGGACAGGGTAGGGGAGACCCAGTACTTC.

This clone appeared a few times. V and J are TRBV29-1 and TRBJ1-5; D may be TRBD1 (6 bases). V lost 7 bases and J lost 6, with 10 bases in between. Per the germline V gene, CDR1 is SQVTM and CDR2 is ANQGSEA. This CDR3 has 11 amino acids. CDR3 amino acids: CSAKGGQPQHF. Written as DNA, the CDR3 is TGCAGCGCCAAGGGGGGTCAGCCCCAGCATTTT.

This chain connects TRBV19 to TRBJ1-1, with D unclear. This CDR3 contains 13 residues. The V gene's germline CDR1 is LNHDA and CDR2 SQIVND (reference sequence). Trimming shortened V by 7 bases and J by 0 bases, and 9 bases separated the two germline ends. The CDR3 DNA is TGTGCCAGTATTACCGCGGTGAACACTGAAGCTTTCTTT. This sequence encodes CASITAVNTEAFF.

V is TRBV7-9 and J is TRBJ2-7, with 7 bases identical to TRBD1. The V gene's germline CDR1 is SEHNR and CDR2 FQNEAQ (reference sequence). V shed 4 bases and J 5 bases; nucleotides not matched to a gene: 8. CDR3 length: 14 amino acids. The CDR3 loop reads CASSSKTGSNEQYF. In DNA form, the CDR3 reads TGTGCCAGCAGCTCGAAGACAGGGAGTAACGAGCAGTACTTC.

This clone was picked up a small number of times. This chain joins TRBV19 and TRBJ1-5, with D uncertain. CDR1 is LNHDA, CDR2 SQIVND, per germline (reference sequence). V was pared by 6 bases and J by 3 bases, with 6 bases between. This CDR3 has 12 residues. The CDR3 loop reads CASRHNNQPQHF. The CDR3 bases are TGTGCCAGTAGGCACAACAATCAGCCCCAGCATTTT.

The table lists this clone with a few counts. This chain joins TRBV7-2 and TRBJ2-5; 7 nucleotides match TRBD1. Germline values: CDR1 SGHTA, CDR2 FQGNSA. V lost 5 bases and J lost 5; bases outside the gene matches: 8. The CDR3 is 14 amino acids. CDR3 nucleotide sequence: TGTGCCAGCAGCCCAGACAGGGCTTGGGAGACCCAGTACTTC. Encoded protein: CASSPDRAWETQYF.

Turning to this clone: The same CDR3 can be traced to other DNA sequences in this sample. This chain links TRBV2 with TRBJ2-1; D is perhaps TRBD1 (6 bases). With 5 bases removed from V and 3 bases from J, the gap between germline ends came to 8 bases. In germline, CDR1 is SNHLY, CDR2 FYNNEI. This CDR3 region has 13 residues. The DNA of the CDR3 is TGTGCCAGCAGTACAGGGTTCTACAATGAGCAGTTCTTC. Its translation: CASSTGFYNEQFF.

V and J are TRBV25-1 and TRBJ1-2, with D maybe TRBD1 (5 bases). CDR3 length equals 14 residues. Trimming cost V 5 bases and J 8 bases, with 18 bases left between them. The germline CDR1 and CDR2 sequences are MGHDK and SYGVNS. The CDR3 protein is CASSLPYGAGGYTF. The CDR3, as DNA: TGTGCCAGCAGTCTCCCTTACGGGGCCGGGGGCTACACCTTC.

The V call is TRBV14, the J call TRBJ2-7; D possibly corresponds to TRBD2 (6 bases). Trimming took off 0 bases at V and 9 bases at J, with 9 bases between the two ends. The CDR3 runs 12 residues. From germline, CDR1 is SGHDN and CDR2 FVKESK. The CDR3 DNA reads TGTGCCAGCAGCCAAGATCTGGGGGGGCAGTACTTC. The encoded protein is CASSQDLGGQYF. The entire variable domain, with the rest obtained from reference TRBV14 and TRBJ2-7, is as follows: EAGVTQFPSHSVIEKGQTVTLRCDPISGHDNLYWYRRVMGKEIKFLLHFVKESKQDESGMPNNRFLAERTGGTYSTLKVQPAELEDSGVYFCASSQDLGGQYFGPGTRLTVT.

This clone showed up just a few times. The V gene is TRBV30, the J gene TRBJ1-1, with D possibly TRBD1 on 5 matching bases. CDR1 is GTSNPN and CDR2 is SVGIG in the germline V gene (reference sequence). The V gene lost 3 bases and the J gene lost 4 bases, with 15 bases spanning the gap. The length of the CDR3 is 14 residues. CDR3 region: CAWRPDSAGTEAFF. CDR3 in DNA: TGTGCCTGGAGACCCGACAGCGCCGGCACTGAAGCTTTCTTT. The full variable domain, in which reference TRBV30 and TRBJ1-1 provide the parts outside the CDR3, is SQTIHQWPATLVQPVGSPLSLECTVEGTSNPNLYWYRQAAGRGLQLLFYSVGIGQISSEVPQNLSASRPQDRQFILSSKKLLLSDSGFYLCAWRPDSAGTEAFFGQGTRLTVV.

This clone was observed a handful of times. The chain combines TRBV30 with TRBJ1-2, with 7 bases that match TRBD1. Germline CDR1 is GTSNPN and CDR2 is SVGIG (reference sequence). This CDR3 region has 13 residues. Unmatched junction bases numbered 9, after V lost 5 bases and J lost 6 bases. This CDR3 reads CAWETGTAHGYTF. DNA for the CDR3: TGTGCCTGGGAAACCGGGACAGCCCATGGCTACACCTTC. The variable domain in full, completed from reference TRBV30 and TRBJ1-2, reads SQTIHQWPATLVQPVGSPLSLECTVEGTSNPNLYWYRQAAGRGLQLLFYSVGIGQISSEVPQNLSASRPQDRQFILSSKKLLLSDSGFYLCAWETGTAHGYTFGSGTRLTVV.